Listed below are T cell receptor beta chains from one sample, sequenced in a study of early T cells in non-severe SARS-CoV-2 infection. In TCRdb, the 5' RACE reads were re-called with MiXCR into one record per CDR3 protein. The table shows 80,000 to 95,000 distinct CDR3 sequences, with about 15% occurring only once. The material sequenced was whole blood, taken at baseline. The receptors shown here come from an adult who was a healthcare worker with PCR-confirmed SARS-CoV-2 infection or an uninfected control (not recorded which). Each CDR3 is given with its conserved first and last residue. The D gene is left open where the match is weak. Not all rows give a size; the values are once, few, many and, for expanded clones, a class.

TRBV20-1	TRBJ2-3	NA	NA	CSATRTTRDTQYF	TGCAGTGCTACCCGGACCACTAGGGATACGCAGTATTTT
TRBV19	TRBJ1-2	NA	many	CASSVQQPSGGYTF	TGTGCCAGTAGTGTACAACAGCCAAGTGGTGGCTACACCTTC
TRBV5-1	TRBJ2-2	TRBD1	NA	CASSLKPGQANTGELFF	TGCGCCAGCAGCTTGAAACCGGGACAGGCGAACACCGGGGAGCTGTTTTTT
TRBV12-3/TRBV12-4	TRBJ1-4	NA	few	CASSSKSGEKLFF	TGTGCCAGCAGTTCGAAGTCCGGAGAAAAACTGTTTTTT
TRBV5-1	TRBJ2-3	TRBD2	few	CASSRQLASGTDTQYF	TGCGCCAGCAGCAGACAACTAGCGTCGGGCACAGATACGCAGTATTTT
TRBV11-2	TRBJ2-5	TRBD2	many	CASSSTSGIQETQYF	TGTGCCAGCAGTTCGACTAGCGGGATCCAAGAGACCCAGTACTTC
TRBV11-2	TRBJ2-7	NA	few	CASSVGTSVEQYF	TGTGCCAGCAGCGTCGGGACGTCGGTCGAGCAGTACTTC
TRBV5-1	TRBJ2-1	NA	NA	CASSSDYNEQFF	TGCGCCAGCAGCTCCGACTACAATGAGCAGTTCTTC
TRBV6-6	TRBJ1-1	NA	NA	CASSYSTVVGEAFF	TGTGCCAGCAGTTACTCCACGGTGGTGGGTGAAGCTTTCTTT
TRBV5-1	TRBJ2-7	NA	many	CASNPGTAVYEQYF	TGCGCCAGCAACCCCGGGACGGCAGTCTACGAGCAGTACTTC
TRBV20-1	TRBJ2-5	NA	once	CSAWDIAGETQYF	TGCAGTGCTTGGGACATAGCGGGAGAGACCCAGTACTTC
TRBV12-3/TRBV12-4	TRBJ1-2	TRBD1	NA	CASNRPGQGHGYTF	TGTGCCAGCAATCGGCCGGGACAGGGGCATGGCTACACCTTC
TRBV7-9	TRBJ2-1	NA	NA	CASSLGSGTENEQFF	TGTGCCAGCAGCTTAGGATCGGGAACCGAGAATGAGCAGTTCTTC
TRBV5-4	TRBJ2-7	NA	many	CASSLGTSSYEQYF	TGTGCCAGCAGCTTGGGTACCAGCAGCTACGAGCAGTACTTC
TRBV12-3/TRBV12-4	TRBJ1-5	NA	many	CASSLRISNQPQHF	TGTGCCAGCAGTTTGAGGATAAGCAATCAGCCCCAGCATTTT
TRBV5-4	TRBJ1-1	NA	NA	CASSLMAEGTEAFF	TGTGCCAGCAGCCTAATGGCAGAGGGCACTGAAGCTTTCTTT
TRBV7-9	TRBJ2-7	TRBD2	many	CASSLSGGLTYEQYF	TGTGCCAGCAGCTTATCGGGGGGGCTGACCTACGAGCAGTACTTC
TRBV5-4	TRBJ1-2	TRBD1	few	CASSPTGGAGGYTF	TGTGCCAGCAGCCCCACAGGGGGCGCTGGGGGCTACACCTTC
TRBV5-1	TRBJ2-3	TRBD2	few	CASSLRGSPTDTQYF	TGCGCCAGCAGCTTGCGCGGGAGCCCCACAGATACGCAGTATTTT
TRBV20-1	TRBJ2-3	NA	many	CSARFKGHTQYF	TGCAGTGCTAGATTTAAGGGCCATACGCAGTATTTT
TRBV12-3/TRBV12-4	TRBJ2-1	NA	many	CASSRTSGDNEQFF	TGTGCCAGCAGCCGGACCTCCGGTGACAATGAGCAGTTCTTC
TRBV12-3/TRBV12-4	TRBJ2-1	TRBD2	few	CASGSLGRTYNEQFF	TGTGCCAGCGGAAGCCTCGGGAGGACCTACAATGAGCAGTTCTTC
TRBV29-1	TRBJ2-1	TRBD2	few	CSVGLGNEQFF	TGCAGCGTGGGACTAGGGAATGAGCAGTTCTTC
TRBV10-2	TRBJ2-3	NA	many	CASSAVWGTGTDTQYF	TGCGCCAGCAGTGCAGTGTGGGGAACCGGCACAGATACGCAGTATTTT
TRBV4-1	TRBJ1-5	NA	NA	CASSQAFLGPQHF	TGCGCCAGCAGCCAAGCCTTTTTAGGGCCCCAGCATTTT
TRBV4-3	TRBJ2-3	TRBD2	NA	CASSRYRTSGSSTDTQYF	TGCGCCAGCAGCCGGTATCGGACTAGCGGTTCTAGCACAGATACGCAGTATTTT
TRBV28	TRBJ2-3	NA	many	CASSSSTTDTQYF	TGTGCCAGCAGTTCTAGCACCACAGATACGCAGTATTTT
TRBV13	TRBJ2-5	NA	many	CASSLKADQETQYF	TGTGCCAGCAGCTTAAAAGCGGACCAAGAGACCCAGTACTTC
TRBV9	TRBJ2-5	NA	many	CASSVATRQETQYF	TGTGCCAGCAGCGTAGCGACCCGCCAAGAGACCCAGTACTTC
TRBV7-9	TRBJ2-5	NA	few	CASTRRGDQETQYF	TGTGCCAGCACGAGGAGGGGGGACCAAGAGACCCAGTACTTC
TRBV5-1	TRBJ1-1	TRBD1	few	CASSLRQGDTEAFF	TGCGCCAGCAGCTTAAGACAGGGCGACACTGAAGCTTTCTTT
TRBV6-1	TRBJ1-4	NA	NA	CASSEVVGEKLFF	TGTGCCAGCAGTGAAGTGGTTGGGGAAAAACTGTTTTTT
TRBV27	TRBJ2-7	NA	NA	CASSLSPEGRGEQYF	TGTGCCAGCAGTTTATCCCCGGAGGGCCGTGGCGAGCAGTACTTC
TRBV6-1	TRBJ2-5	NA	few	CASSRGNQETQYF	TGTGCCAGCAGTCGGGGAAACCAAGAGACCCAGTACTTC
TRBV2	TRBJ2-1	NA	few	CASSWTGTLDEQFF	TGTGCCAGCTCTTGGACCGGGACACTGGATGAGCAGTTCTTC
TRBV4-3	TRBJ2-1	TRBD2	NA	CASSQEPAGTSGSKEFF	TGCGCCAGCAGCCAAGAACCGGCTGGGACTAGCGGGAGTAAGGAGTTCTTC
TRBV20-1	TRBJ2-3	NA	NA	CSARVTGGTDTQYF	TGCAGTGCTAGAGTTACCGGGGGCACAGATACGCAGTATTTT
TRBV20-1	TRBJ2-7	TRBD1	few	CSARQGAHEQYF	TGCAGTGCTAGACAGGGGGCCCACGAGCAGTACTTC
TRBV12-3/TRBV12-4	TRBJ2-3	TRBD2	few	CASSFRTSGVGDTQYF	TGTGCCAGCAGTTTTAGGACTAGCGGGGTGGGAGATACGCAGTATTTT
TRBV27	TRBJ1-1	NA	NA	CASSLRDSYTEAFF	TGTGCCAGCAGTTTAAGGGACTCCTACACTGAAGCTTTCTTT
TRBV18	TRBJ2-1	TRBD2	NA	CASSQLAGGPPRNEQFF	TGTGCCAGCTCACAGCTAGCGGGAGGGCCCCCACGAAATGAGCAGTTCTTC
TRBV20-1	TRBJ2-7	NA	few	CSATTGMHYEQYF	TGCAGTGCCACCACAGGGATGCACTACGAGCAGTACTTC
TRBV18	TRBJ1-1	TRBD1	few	CASSREGAGEAFF	TGTGCCAGCTCACGAGAGGGGGCGGGGGAAGCTTTCTTT
TRBV29-1	TRBJ2-7	TRBD1	few	CSVGQGVEQYF	TGCAGCGTTGGACAGGGGGTCGAGCAGTACTTC
TRBV29-1	TRBJ1-1	NA	NA	CSVATGRDTEAFF	TGCAGCGTCGCGACAGGCCGAGACACTGAAGCTTTCTTT
TRBV7-9	TRBJ2-2	TRBD2	few	CASSYIAGVTGELFF	TGTGCCAGCAGCTACATAGCGGGAGTCACCGGGGAGCTGTTTTTT
TRBV3-1	TRBJ2-3	NA	few	CASRDSTGHTDTQYF	TGTGCCAGCAGAGACTCGACGGGGCATACAGATACGCAGTATTTT
TRBV13	TRBJ1-1	NA	NA	CASGLRWRPEAFF	TGTGCCAGCGGCCTGCGGTGGAGGCCTGAAGCTTTCTTT
TRBV20-1	TRBJ2-1	NA	many	CSASRQGGNEQFF	TGCAGTGCTAGTAGGCAGGGGGGGAATGAGCAGTTCTTC
TRBV28	TRBJ1-2	TRBD1	few	CASSAGTASVYTF	TGTGCCAGCAGCGCCGGGACAGCGTCCGTCTACACCTTC
TRBV28	TRBJ2-7	NA	few	CASTGTKNYEQYF	TGTGCCAGCACCGGGACAAAGAATTACGAGCAGTACTTC
TRBV11-2	TRBJ1-4	NA	NA	CASNDSEKLFF	TGTGCCAGCAACGACAGTGAAAAACTGTTTTTT
TRBV20-1	TRBJ2-3	NA	NA	CRSSTRGDTQYF	TGCAGGTCCTCAACGAGGGGAGATACGCAGTATTTT
TRBV12-3/TRBV12-4	TRBJ2-7	NA	many	CASSLRKEQYF	TGTGCCAGCAGTTTAAGGAAGGAGCAGTACTTC
TRBV7-2	TRBJ2-7	NA	NA	CASSLSHGGPYEQYF	TGTGCCAGCAGCTTAAGCCACGGGGGCCCGTACGAGCAGTACTTC
TRBV5-1	TRBJ2-3	TRBD2	few	CASSFGLAGVGLLTDTQYF	TGCGCCAGCAGCTTTGGACTAGCGGGAGTCGGGCTTCTCACAGATACGCAGTATTTT
TRBV5-1	TRBJ2-6	NA	many	CASSLEDSGANVLTF	TGCGCCAGCAGCTTGGAGGACTCTGGGGCCAACGTCCTGACTTTC
TRBV7-6	TRBJ2-3	TRBD1	NA	CASSFQQGQGDTQYF	TGTGCCAGCAGCTTTCAACAGGGGCAGGGAGATACGCAGTATTTT
TRBV7-8	TRBJ2-7	NA	many	CASSPQSGVYEQYF	TGTGCCAGCAGCCCCCAGAGCGGCGTCTACGAGCAGTACTTC
TRBV20-1	TRBJ2-7	TRBD2	NA	CSAKLAGGPYEQYF	TGCAGTGCTAAACTAGCGGGAGGCCCCTACGAGCAGTACTTC